These 29 T cell receptor beta chains were sequenced from one sample in a study of blood T cell repertoires in COVID-19. The data were produced by immunoSEQ multiplex PCR, yet TCRdb's version contains in-frame clones alone and is incomplete. The table has 200,000 to 300,000 clones, 85% to 90% seen once. Sequencing input: peripheral blood. Receptor source: a woman in her thirties or forties with acute or convalescent COVID-19.

The chain carries TRBV18 and TRBJ2-3; D unresolved. V lost 1 base and J 3 bases, leaving 8 bases between the germline ends. This CDR3 region has 14 residues. In germline, CDR1 is KGHSH, CDR2 LQKENI. CDR3 amino acids: CASSPLRWTDTQYF. CDR3 sequence (DNA): TGTGCCAGCTCACCACTCAGGTGGACAGATACGCAGTATTTT.

This chain joins TRBV3-1 (or the pseudogene TRBV3-2) and TRBJ2-3; D is unclear. This CDR3 is built from 15 residues. The V and J ends lost 4 bases and 7 bases respectively, with 18 bases between them. Germline values: CDR1 LGHDT, CDR2 YNNKEL (reference sequence). CDR3 amino acids: CASSRGELSVNTQYF. The CDR3 DNA sequence: TGTGCCAGCAGCCGAGGCGAGCTATCTGTGAATACGCAGTATTTT.

The chain employs TRBV27 and TRBJ1-2; the D gene is possibly TRBD1 (6 bases). Looked up from germline, CDR1 is MNHEY and CDR2 is SMNVEV (reference sequence). The CDR3 consists of 18 residues. V lost 6 bases to trimming and J lost 0 bases, with 23 bases between them. The CDR3 region has the DNA TGTGCCAGCAGCCCTATCTCCCTCGCACAGGGAGCTAACTATGGCTACACCTTC. It encodes CASSPISLAQGANYGYTF.

V usage is TRBV6-2 or TRBV6-3 and J usage is TRBJ2-1, with D possibly matching TRBD2 (5 bases). Trimming took 6 bases from V and 0 from J, leaving 15 bases between them. This CDR3 comprises 16 residues. Germline V gene lookup returns CDR1 MNHEY and CDR2 SVGEGT. CDR3 protein: CASSPRELVSYNEQFF. The CDR3 DNA sequence: TGTGCCAGCAGCCCCCGGGAACTAGTCTCCTACAATGAGCAGTTCTTC.

The chain links TRBV24-1 to TRBJ2-2; D might be TRBD1 (5 bases). Trimming pared 5 bases from V and 6 bases from J, leaving 15 bases between. Germline-derived CDR1 and CDR2 are KGHDR and SFDVKD. CDR3 length equals 15 residues. The CDR3: CATSGRQGKAGELFF. CDR3 nucleotide sequence: TGTGCCACCAGTGGGCGGCAGGGTAAGGCCGGGGAGCTGTTTTTT.

In nucleotides, the CDR3 is TGTGCCAGCAGCCAAGAGTCGCGGGGGGGGGTCCGTGGAGATACGCAGTATTTT. Amino acids: CASSQESRGGVRGDTQYF. The chain couples TRBV3-1 (or the pseudogene TRBV3-2) to TRBJ2-3, with TRBD2 identical over 9 bases. Germline V gives CDR1 LGHDT, CDR2 YNNKEL (reference sequence). This CDR3 spans 18 amino acids. V lost 0 bases, J lost 5 bases, and 12 bases stayed unmatched.

V gene TRBV7-8 combines with J gene TRBJ1-4; 9 nucleotides line up with TRBD1. Germline CDR1 reads SGHVS; CDR2 reads FQNEAQ. The J segment lost 7 bases and the V segment lost 5 bases, leaving 5 bases of the junction unmatched. This CDR3 comprises 14 residues. The CDR3 spells CASSDRGGSEKLFF. As DNA, the CDR3 is TGTGCCAGCAGCGACAGGGGGGGGAGTGAAAAACTGTTTTTT.

As regards this clone: Within the sample, other DNA sequences also encode this same CDR3. The chain has TRBV3-1 (or the pseudogene TRBV3-2) and TRBJ1-1, with D hard to call. Deletions cut 1 base from V and 3 bases from J, with 6 bases between. The CDR3 contains 13 residues. Germline V lookup: CDR1 LGHDT, CDR2 YNNKEL (reference sequence). The CDR3 coding sequence is TGTGCCAGCAGCCAAGTCGCGGACACTGAAGCTTTCTTT. It codes for CASSQVADTEAFF.

The chain combines TRBV5-1 with TRBJ2-6; 9 nucleotides agree with TRBD1. The germline gives CDR1 SGHRS, CDR2 YFSETQ. The length of the CDR3 is 17 residues. J was trimmed by 4 bases and V by 3 bases; bases with no gene match: 8. CDR3 in DNA: TGCGCCAGCAGCTCATTACAGGGGGCTGGAGGGGCCAACGTCCTGACTTTC. Residues: CASSSLQGAGGANVLTF.

The V and J genes are TRBV2 and TRBJ2-1; D possibly corresponds to TRBD2 (5 bases). Trimming removed 8 bases from V and 7 bases from J, with 15 bases in between. The CDR3 is 13 amino acids. Germline V gene data show CDR1 as SNHLY and CDR2 as FYNNEI. In DNA form, the CDR3 reads TGTGCCAGCGAGGGAAGGCCGTTTAATGAGCAGTTCTTC. This codes for CASEGRPFNEQFF.

The chain links TRBV10-3 to TRBJ1-1; D is possibly TRBD1 (6 bases). The germline V and J ends were trimmed by 8 bases and 4 bases, with 20 bases remaining between them. The CDR3 contains 15 residues. The germline CDR1 and CDR2 sequences are ENHRY and SYGVKD. The CDR3 sequence is CAISAGVTGGTEAFF. The CDR3 DNA reads as TGTGCCATCTCCGCAGGGGTCACTGGGGGCACTGAAGCTTTCTTT.

The J gene is TRBJ2-5, the V gene TRBV7-3, with 7 bases matching TRBD2. Losses at the gene ends were 5 bases for V and 3 bases for J; bases not matched to a gene: 9. The CDR3 covers 15 residues. Germline CDR1 and CDR2: SGHTA and FQGTGA. CDR3 loop: CASSPGWGGEETQYF. The DNA for the CDR3 is TGTGCCAGCAGCCCGGGGTGGGGAGGGGAAGAGACCCAGTACTTC.

The rearrangement links TRBV5-1 to TRBJ1-1; 7 bases line up with TRBD1. Trimming took 5 bases from V and 2 from J; bases not matched to a gene: 9. The CDR3 has 15 amino acids. Germline values: CDR1 SGHRS, CDR2 YFSETQ. CDR3 sequence (DNA): TGCGCCAGCAGATCGAGGGGGCGAGTAAACACTGAAGCTTTCTTT. Its protein product is CASRSRGRVNTEAFF.

The chain combines TRBV30 with TRBJ1-2, with D possibly TRBD1 on 6 matching bases. Germline loops: CDR1 GTSNPN, CDR2 SVGIG (reference sequence). The V gene lost 0 bases and the J gene lost 14 bases, with 19 bases spanning the gap. There are 13 residues in the CDR3. In DNA form, the CDR3 reads TGTGCCTGGAGTGTTCAGGACAGAGGGCGGTCGACCTTC. It translates to CAWSVQDRGRSTF.

The chain is built from TRBV3-1 (or the pseudogene TRBV3-2) and TRBJ1-2, with D perhaps matching TRBD1 (6 bases). The CDR3 totals 14 residues. With 4 bases removed from V and 8 bases from J, the gap between germline ends came to 17 bases. From germline, CDR1 is LGHDT and CDR2 YNNKEL (reference sequence). CDR3 protein: CASSPKTGYWGYTF. DNA of the CDR3: TGTGCCAGCAGCCCAAAAACAGGGTATTGGGGCTACACCTTC.

V gene TRBV14 combines with J gene TRBJ1-2, with 9 bases matching TRBD1. Germline CDR1 SGHDN, CDR2 FVKESK. The J segment lost 7 bases and the V segment lost 1 base, leaving 10 bases of the junction unmatched. The CDR3 totals 16 residues. This CDR3 is CASSQALWTGAVGYTF. The DNA of the CDR3 is TGTGCCAGCAGCCAAGCGCTATGGACAGGGGCTGTTGGCTACACCTTC.

The J gene is TRBJ2-3, the V gene TRBV12-3 or TRBV12-4; 8 bases line up with TRBD2. The V segment lost 6 bases and the J segment 4 bases; nucleotides outside the gene matches: 0. The CDR3 is made up of 12 amino acids. This CDR3 reads CASRAGADTQYF. CDR3 nucleotide sequence: TGTGCCAGCAGAGCGGGAGCAGATACGCAGTATTTT.

The gene calls are TRBV11-1 and TRBJ2-7, with 12 bases matching TRBD1. V gave up 5 bases and J gave up 3 bases; unmatched junction bases: 5. This CDR3 is 15 amino acids long. Germline values: CDR1 SGHAT, CDR2 FQDESV (reference sequence). The CDR3 is CASSRGQGASYEQYV. The CDR3 region has the DNA TGTGCCAGCAGCCGGGGACAGGGGGCAAGCTACGAGCAGTACGTC.

This clone has only one observation. The chain uses TRBV5-4 and TRBJ2-3; 8 nucleotides match TRBD2. The CDR3 length is 14 residues. Germline assignment: CDR1 SGHNT and CDR2 YYREEE (reference sequence). V shed 0 bases and J 9 bases; nucleotides not matched to a gene: 6. The CDR3 DNA sequence: TGTGCCAGCAGCTTGGCGGGGGGGGCTGAAACGCAGTATTTT. Translated, it gives CASSLAGGAETQYF.

The J gene is TRBJ1-1, the V gene TRBV18, with D tentatively TRBD1 (5 bases). From germline, CDR1 is KGHSH and CDR2 LQKENI. The length of the CDR3 is 16 residues. The V end lost 3 bases, the J end lost 0 bases, and 14 bases lay between the germline ends. This CDR3 is CASSPIGVGVNTEAFF. CDR3 nucleotides: TGTGCCAGCTCACCCATAGGAGTAGGGGTGAACACTGAAGCTTTCTTT.

The chain uses TRBV7-6 and TRBJ1-2; 7 bases match TRBD1. The trim removed 4 bases at V and 4 bases at J, leaving 6 bases unmatched. Germline CDR1 SGHVS, CDR2 FNYEAQ. The CDR3 runs to 14 residues. This chain's CDR3 is CASSSIKGAYGYTF. The CDR3 region has the DNA TGTGCCAGCAGCTCCATTAAGGGGGCCTATGGCTACACCTTC.

V gene TRBV5-1 combines with J gene TRBJ1-3, with D possibly TRBD1 on 6 matching bases. Germline-derived CDR1 and CDR2 are SGHRS and YFSETQ. The CDR3 is made up of 15 amino acids. V was pared by 4 bases and J by 0 bases, with 11 bases between. CDR3 nucleotides: TGCGCCAGCAGCAAAGGACAGCTCTCTGGAAACACCATATATTTT. Protein product: CASSKGQLSGNTIYF.

This clone was counted a single time. CDR3 amino acids: CASSSQTGGYEQYV. Here the CDR3 DNA reads TGTGCCAGCAGCTCCCAGACAGGGGGCTACGAGCAGTACGTC. The chain links TRBV7-2 to TRBJ2-7; 9 nucleotides line up with TRBD1. In germline, CDR1 is SGHTA, CDR2 FQGNSA. The CDR3 is made up of 14 amino acids. J lost 3 bases, V lost 4 bases, and 4 bases had no gene match.

The chain carries TRBV2 and TRBJ2-5; no definite D call. V shed 8 bases and J shed 4 bases, with 17 bases lying between them. CDR1 is SNHLY and CDR2 is FYNNEI in the germline V gene. There are 14 residues in the CDR3. The CDR3 region has the DNA TGTGCCAGCCAGAACACGCGGAACTTAGAGACCCAGTACTTC. Protein: CASQNTRNLETQYF.

This clone was seen a few times. V usage is TRBV30 and J usage is TRBJ1-4; D remains unclear. In germline, CDR1 is GTSNPN, CDR2 SVGIG (reference sequence). The CDR3 has 11 residues. V lost 2 bases and J lost 8, with 6 bases in between. As DNA, the CDR3 is TGTGCCTGGAGTATCCGGGAAAAACTGTTTTTT. Translating gives CAWSIREKLFF.

The genes are TRBV12-3 or TRBV12-4 and TRBJ1-1; D unclear. The CDR3 sequence is 13 residues long. The V end was cut by 7 bases, the J end by 6 bases, with 15 bases between. Written as DNA, the CDR3 is TGTGCCAGCACTCCTCCGGGTCGGCCTGAAGCTTTCTTT. Encoded protein: CASTPPGRPEAFF.

The V gene is TRBV7-2, the J gene TRBJ2-5; 9 nucleotides align to TRBD2. CDR3 size: 16 residues. Looked up from germline, CDR1 is SGHTA and CDR2 is FQGNSA. The trim removed 3 bases at V and 4 bases at J, leaving 9 bases unmatched. This CDR3 is CASSFLPGLAGETQYF. For the CDR3, the DNA is TGTGCCAGCAGCTTCCTTCCGGGACTAGCAGGAGAGACCCAGTACTTC. Together with reference TRBV7-2 and TRBJ2-5, the CDR3 gives the full variable domain: GAGVSQSPSNKVTEKGKDVELRCDPISGHTALYWYRQSLGQGLEFLIYFQGNSAPDKSGLPSDRFSAERTGGSVSTLTIQRTQQEDSAVYLCASSFLPGLAGETQYFGPGTRLLVL.

The chain links TRBV21-1 to TRBJ1-3. TRBV21-1 is tagged as a pseudogene. The CDR3 has 16 amino acids. CDR3 sequence (DNA): TGTGCCAGCAGCAAAGAAGAACCGGGGACTGGAAACACCATATATTTT. Protein product: CASSKEEPGTGNTIYF.

The V and J genes are TRBV6-5 and TRBJ1-2; D ambiguous. CDR1 is MNHEY, CDR2 SVGAGI, per germline. The CDR3 covers 11 residues. V lost 6 bases to trimming and J lost 5 bases, with 7 bases between them. Written as DNA, the CDR3 is TGTGCCAGCAGGACATATTATGGCTACACCTTC. It is translated as CASRTYYGYTF.